This record concerns one T cell receptor (beta chain) sequence. TCRdb re-called the RACE reads through MiXCR, storing one row per CDR3 protein. Of some 82,000 distinct CDR3 sequences in the sample, about 11% were seen once. Time point of the sample: patch test 1, 2 weeks after DPC sensitization. The sample's treatment: therapeutic diphenylcyclopropenone sensitization with weekly scalp DPC. Trimming left V 6 bases short and J 4 bases short, with 12 bases between. From germline, CDR1 is MNHNS and CDR2 SASEGT. CDR3 length: 13 amino acids. The sample is drawn from a study of human T cells and chemical hapten exposure. Study information: Diphenylcyclopropenone was administered weekly to the scalp of patients throughout the roughly 25-week study.

The sequences come from whole blood, collected in connection with sensitization to the hapten diphenylcyclopropenone (DPC). The chain uses TRBV6-1 and TRBJ2-5; perhaps TRBD1 as D (6 bases). The sequence was obtained from a woman in her fifties or sixties with alopecia areata. Some clones in this sample may be carry-over from other donors' samples. The CDR3 DNA reads as TGTGCCAGCAGGGAACAGGGCGGAGAGACCCAGTACTTC. Its protein product is CASREQGGETQYF.